The rows below give T cell receptor beta chains drawn from one sample of a study of response to subunit inactivated influenza vaccine. MiXCR was run by TCRdb on the RT-PCR reads, yielding one entry per CDR3 protein. The sample has more than 700,000 distinct CDR3 sequences, 21% seen once. Material: PBMCs from blood, obtained roughly 5 days after vaccination. All receptors come from a man aged 45-65 years who received an inactivated influenza vaccine. The CDR3 runs from the conserved cysteine through the conserved F or W. A D gene is named only where the DNA matches it firmly. Where a row states a size, it is once, few, many or the class of an expanded clone; other rows omit it.

V,J,size,D,CDR3,DNA
TRBV20-1,TRBJ2-1,few,-,CSSLAAYNEQFF,TGCAGCTCTCTTGCGGCCTACAATGAGCAGTTCTTC
TRBV24-1,TRBJ2-2,few,-,CATSAGPVSGELFF,TGTGCCACCAGTGCCGGGCCTGTATCCGGGGAGCTGTTTTTT
TRBV4-2,TRBJ2-2,many,-,CASSRSRGGELFF,TGTGCCAGCAGCCGGAGTAGGGGGGGGGAGCTGTTTTTT
TRBV5-1,TRBJ1-4,many,-,CASSSTSEKLFF,TGCGCCAGCAGCTCTACATCAGAAAAACTGTTTTTT
TRBV7-2,TRBJ1-4,few,-,CASSLGNRRNEKLFF,TGTGCCAGCAGCTTAGGAAATAGACGTAATGAAAAACTGTTTTTT
TRBV5-1,TRBJ1-1,-,-,CASSLAPTSNTEAFF,TGCGCCAGCAGCTTGGCTCCCACTTCGAACACTGAAGCTTTCTTT
TRBV20-1,TRBJ2-7,-,-,CSASLVGLYEQYF,TGCAGTGCTAGCCTAGTAGGGCTCTACGAGCAGTACTTC
TRBV5-1,TRBJ1-1,-,TRBD1,CASSLRTGVSNTEAFF,TGCGCCAGCAGCTTACGGACAGGGGTTTCGAACACTGAAGCTTTCTTT
TRBV5-1,TRBJ1-6,-,-,CASNSGDGLYSPLHF,TGCGCCAGCAACAGTGGTGACGGGTTGTATTCACCCCTCCACTTT
TRBV20-1,TRBJ2-5,few,TRBD2,CSARDWGTSGQETQYF,TGCAGTGCTAGAGATTGGGGGACTAGCGGGCAAGAGACCCAGTACTTC
TRBV12-3/TRBV12-4,TRBJ2-5,many,TRBD1,CASSPRDRAQETQYF,TGTGCCAGCAGTCCTCGGGACAGGGCCCAAGAGACCCAGTACTTC
TRBV5-1,TRBJ2-2,-,TRBD1,CASSTDRTNTGELFF,TGCGCCAGCAGCACGGACAGGACGAACACCGGGGAGCTGTTTTTT
TRBV5-6,TRBJ1-2,many,-,CASSLGRRANYGYTF,TGTGCCAGCAGCTTGGGACGTAGAGCTAACTATGGCTACACCTTC
TRBV6-1,TRBJ1-5,-,TRBD1,CASRVGDSSQPQHF,TGTGCCAGCAGAGTAGGGGACAGTAGCCAGCCCCAGCATTTT
TRBV9,TRBJ2-5,many,TRBD2,CASSEAGGGETQYF,TGTGCCAGCAGCGAAGCGGGGGGTGGAGAGACCCAGTACTTC
TRBV4-2,TRBJ2-5,-,-,CASSQPSGETQYF,TGTGCCAGCAGCCAACCCTCCGGGGAGACCCAGTACTTC
TRBV6-1,TRBJ1-1,few,-,CASSEVIPMNTEAFF,TGTGCCAGCAGTGAAGTCATCCCGATGAACACTGAAGCTTTCTTT